The clone carrying this TCR beta chain appeared many times. What it binds is not known. Whenever a sample was processed, at least 7 million PBMCs were isolated. Per sample, extraction of total RNA gave at least 5.5 micrograms in every case. The CDR3 loop spans 14 amino acids. The germline V and J ends were trimmed by 4 bases and 11 bases, with 15 bases remaining between them. The germline V gene has CDR1 SGHVS and CDR2 FQNEAQ. The data were obtained in a study of blood T cells in healthy people across ages. Findings and caveats of the study: Age advanced and TCR beta diversity per million T cells fell, roughly linearly.

A second PCR, run for roughly 7 to 12 cycles, used a sample-barcoded 5' primer plus a J-beta primer mix. Each cDNA molecule carried a tag from a template-switch adaptor that contained 12 random nucleotides. TCRdb reprocessed the 5' RACE reads with MiXCR, giving one entry per CDR3 protein. The data show about 400,000 distinct CDR3 sequences, roughly half seen once. This sequence joins TRBV7-8 and TRBJ1-6, with D tentatively TRBD1 (5 bases). Sequencing was performed on blood. The receptor was derived from a man in his sixties in good health. The CDR3 sequence is CASSSGGDSTPLHF. The CDR3 DNA sequence: TGTGCCAGCAGCTCCGGGGGGGACTCAACACCCCTCCACTTT. The full variable domain, rest sourced from reference TRBV7-8 and TRBJ1-6, is GAGVSQSPRYKVAKRGQDVALRCDPISGHVSLFWYQQALGQGPEFLTYFQNEAQLDKSGLPSDRFFAERPEGSVSTLKIQRTQQEDSAVYLCASSSGGDSTPLHFGNGTRLTVT.